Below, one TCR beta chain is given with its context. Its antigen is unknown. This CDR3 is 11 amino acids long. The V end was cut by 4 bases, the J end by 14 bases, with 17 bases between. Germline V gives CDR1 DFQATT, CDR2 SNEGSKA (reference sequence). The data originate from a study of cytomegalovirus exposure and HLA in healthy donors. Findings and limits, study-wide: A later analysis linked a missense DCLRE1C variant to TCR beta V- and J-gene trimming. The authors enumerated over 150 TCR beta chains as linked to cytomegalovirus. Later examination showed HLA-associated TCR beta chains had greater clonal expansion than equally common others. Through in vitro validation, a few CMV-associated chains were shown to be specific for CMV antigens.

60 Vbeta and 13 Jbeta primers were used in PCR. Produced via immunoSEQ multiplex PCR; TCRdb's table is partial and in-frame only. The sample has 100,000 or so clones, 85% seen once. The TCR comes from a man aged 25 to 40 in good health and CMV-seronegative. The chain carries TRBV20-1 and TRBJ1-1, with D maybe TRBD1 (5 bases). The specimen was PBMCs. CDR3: CSANRQSGQFF. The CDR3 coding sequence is TGCAGTGCTAACCGACAGTCAGGCCAATTCTTT.